What follows are 28 T cell receptor beta chains derived from one specimen sequenced in a study of cytomegalovirus exposure and HLA in healthy donors. The PCR used 60 Vbeta and 13 Jbeta primers. Profiled with immunoSEQ multiplex PCR; TCRdb holds only in-frame clones, not every one. The table has about 200,000 clones, 10% to 15% seen once; the top ten hold under 10%. The sample was PBMCs. Receptor source: a man between 50 and 59 years old in good health and CMV-seropositive.

J is TRBJ1-2 and V is TRBV2, with a weak D call TRBD1 (5 bases). The CDR3 is made up of 13 amino acids. Germline CDR1 and CDR2: SNHLY and FYNNEI. V was cut by 2 bases and J by 10 bases, with 14 bases left in between. This chain's CDR3 is CASSERLQVIYTF. DNA for the CDR3: TGTGCCAGCAGTGAAAGGCTACAGGTTATCTACACCTTC.

This clone came up a few times. This chain connects TRBV5-5 to TRBJ1-2; tentatively, D is TRBD1 (6 bases). This CDR3 comprises 15 residues. V lost 0 bases and J lost 8, with 17 bases in between. Germline CDR1 is SGHKS and CDR2 is YYEKEE (reference sequence). CDR3 DNA: TGTGCCAGCAGCTTGGGGGGGGGCAGTCTGCAAGGCTACACCTTC. Encoded protein: CASSLGGGSLQGYTF.

This clone has a handful of counts. The chain combines TRBV7-9 with TRBJ1-1; D is perhaps TRBD1 (5 bases). This CDR3 contains 14 residues. V lost 4 bases to trimming and J lost 6 bases, with 15 bases between them. Per germline, CDR1 SEHNR and CDR2 FQNEAQ (reference sequence). CDR3 in DNA: TGTGCCAGCAGCTGGGGGAGGAATCGGGCTGAAGCTTTCTTT. It specifies CASSWGRNRAEAFF.

The chain joins TRBV19 to TRBJ1-2, with 8 positions matching TRBD1. Germline V lookup: CDR1 LNHDA, CDR2 SQIVND (reference sequence). The CDR3 contains 17 residues. The trim removed 3 bases at V and 4 bases at J, leaving 13 bases unmatched. The chain's CDR3 is CASSIFSGTGDSYGYTF. The CDR3 DNA reads TGTGCCAGTAGTATTTTCTCCGGGACAGGCGACTCCTATGGCTACACCTTC.

This clone was observed once. The chain carries TRBV9 and TRBJ1-2; tentative D call: TRBD1 (6 bases). Trimming took off 0 bases at V and 4 bases at J, with 10 bases between the two ends. The CDR3 is 14 residues long. From germline, CDR1 is SGDLS and CDR2 YYNGEE. The CDR3 sequence is CASSVADSFYGYTF. In nucleotides, the CDR3 is TGTGCCAGCAGCGTAGCGGACAGCTTCTATGGCTACACCTTC.

The chain couples TRBV6-1 to TRBJ1-2, with 7 bases that match TRBD1. With V trimmed by 0 bases and J by 2 bases, 3 bases remained unmatched. CDR1 is MNHNS and CDR2 is SASEGT in the germline V gene. This CDR3 has 15 residues. Written as DNA, the CDR3 is TGTGCCAGCAGTGAAGCGGGACAGCAAAACTATGGCTACACCTTC. It specifies CASSEAGQQNYGYTF.

This clone turned up a few times. The chain links TRBV11-1 to TRBJ2-5, with 8 bases identical to TRBD1. Germline values: CDR1 SGHAT, CDR2 FQDESV (reference sequence). The V segment lost 5 bases and the J segment 5 bases; nucleotides outside the gene matches: 10. The CDR3 has 15 amino acids. The CDR3 here is CASSTRQGIRETQYF. The CDR3 coding sequence is TGTGCCAGCAGCACCCGACAGGGGATACGGGAGACCCAGTACTTC.

The table lists this clone with a few counts. The rearrangement links TRBV4-3 to TRBJ1-1; weak D call: TRBD1 (6 bases). With 4 bases removed from V and 4 bases from J, the gap between germline ends came to 10 bases. The CDR3 contains 13 residues. Germline V gives CDR1 LGHNA, CDR2 YSLEER. In DNA, the CDR3 is TGCGCCAGCAGCCGCAAAGGGGGCACTGAAGCTTTCTTT. This codes for CASSRKGGTEAFF.

The rearrangement links TRBV15 to TRBJ1-4, with TRBD1 matching 7 bases. V shed 5 bases and J 8 bases; nucleotides not matched to a gene: 8. The CDR3 runs 14 residues. Germline V gene lookup returns CDR1 LNHNV and CDR2 YYDKDF (reference sequence). The CDR3 protein is CATSRQLTGEKLFF. The DNA of the CDR3 is TGTGCCACCAGCCGTCAGTTGACAGGGGAAAAACTGTTTTTT.

The chain joins TRBV19 to TRBJ1-6; weak D call: TRBD1 (6 bases). V lost 9 bases and J lost 14, with 17 bases in between. Germline CDR1 and CDR2: LNHDA and SQIVND (reference sequence). The CDR3 covers 12 residues. The DNA of the CDR3 is TGTGCCAGCCGGGACAATAGACTATCCCTCCACTTT. Translating it yields CASRDNRLSLHF.

This rearrangement joins TRBV10-3 to TRBJ1-2; 9 nucleotides agree with TRBD1. Trimming removed 6 bases from V and 6 bases from J; junction bases left unmatched: 8. This CDR3 is built from 14 residues. The germline V gene has CDR1 ENHRY and CDR2 SYGVKD. The CDR3 region is CAISQDRGTDGYTF. In DNA, the CDR3 is TGTGCCATCAGCCAGGACAGGGGAACCGATGGCTACACCTTC.

The chain has TRBV4-1 and TRBJ2-7; tentatively, D is TRBD1 (6 bases). In germline, CDR1 is MGHRA, CDR2 YSYEKL. Trimming took 3 bases from V and 0 from J, leaving 6 bases between them. The CDR3 is made up of 13 amino acids. The CDR3: CASSQDSSYEQYF. DNA of the CDR3: TGCGCCAGCAGCCAGGACAGCTCCTACGAGCAGTACTTC.

The chain joins TRBV4-3 to TRBJ2-2; 7 bases fit TRBD2. V gave up 4 bases and J gave up 5 bases; unmatched junction bases: 10. The CDR3 sequence is 16 residues long. CDR1 and CDR2 from the germline V gene are LGHNA and YSLEER. The CDR3 DNA reads TGCGCCAGCAGCCCCCTGGCGGGGGTGGAAACCGGGGAGCTGTTTTTT. It translates to CASSPLAGVETGELFF.

This clone has a handful of counts. The chain recombines TRBV5-1 with TRBJ1-1; unclear D gene. The CDR3 is 15 residues long. The V gene lost 0 bases and the J gene lost 0 bases, with 9 bases spanning the gap. The germline CDR1 and CDR2 sequences are SGHRS and YFSETQ. In nucleotides, the CDR3 is TGCGCCAGCAGCTTGGGACACCCCATGAACACTGAAGCTTTCTTT. Amino acids: CASSLGHPMNTEAFF.

This clone was recorded a few times. The chain recombines TRBV5-4 with TRBJ1-1, with a weak D call TRBD1 (6 bases). CDR1 SGHNT and CDR2 YYREEE come from the germline V gene (reference sequence). V shed 0 bases and J shed 11 bases, with 17 bases lying between them. This CDR3 contains 14 residues. In nucleotides, the CDR3 is TGTGCCAGCAGCTTGGGGGGGCCTACGGTGGGGGCTTTCTTT. This translates into CASSLGGPTVGAFF.

This clone was counted between two and nine times. V and J are TRBV5-1 and TRBJ1-2, with unresolved D. The germline V and J ends were trimmed by 0 bases and 5 bases, with 11 bases remaining between them. Germline V gene sequence: CDR1 SGHRS, CDR2 YFSETQ. The CDR3 loop spans 14 amino acids. The DNA of the CDR3 is TGCGCCAGCAGCTTGGACGAGGGTGGGTATGGCTACACCTTC. Translating it yields CASSLDEGGYGYTF. Complete variable domain (other parts from reference TRBV5-1 and TRBJ1-2): KAGVTQTPRYLIKTRGQQVTLSCSPISGHRSVSWYQQTPGQGLQFLFEYFSETQRNKGNFPGRFSGRQFSNSRSEMNVSTLELGDSALYLCASSLDEGGYGYTFGSGTRLTVV.

This clone occurred a few times. The chain has TRBV5-1 and TRBJ2-1; possible D gene TRBD1, 5 bases. Germline lookup yields CDR1 SGHRS and CDR2 YFSETQ. Between the trimmed V and J ends, which lost 0 bases and 4 bases, there was a span of 11 bases. CDR3 length: 15 residues. CDR3 loop: CASSLGLAGYNEQFF. In nucleotides, the CDR3 is TGCGCCAGCAGCTTGGGGTTAGCAGGGTACAATGAGCAGTTCTTC.

V is TRBV7-9 and J is TRBJ2-5, with 8 bases aligning to TRBD1. In germline, CDR1 is SEHNR, CDR2 FQNEAQ (reference sequence). The length of the CDR3 is 15 residues. V was pared by 3 bases and J by 5 bases, with 8 bases of the junction left unmatched. The CDR3 spells CASSFNPGGSETQYF. DNA of the CDR3: TGTGCCAGCAGCTTCAACCCAGGGGGCAGCGAGACCCAGTACTTC.

The rearrangement links TRBV5-4 to TRBJ1-2; D may be TRBD1 (6 bases). The CDR3 is made up of 15 amino acids. V lost 5 bases, J lost 0 bases, and 14 bases lay in between. Germline CDR1 SGHNT, CDR2 YYREEE (reference sequence). DNA of the CDR3: TGTGCCAGCAGGGGGGCTGGGACATCTAACTATGGCTACACCTTC. It specifies CASRGAGTSNYGYTF.

The gene calls are TRBV5-4 and TRBJ2-6; TRBD1 aligns across 7 bases. Germline V CDR1 and CDR2: SGHNT, YYREEE (reference sequence). The CDR3 is made up of 17 amino acids. J was trimmed by 2 bases and V by 3 bases; bases with no gene match: 8. Here the CDR3 reads CASSSGQRGPGANVLTF. CDR3 coding DNA: TGTGCCAGCAGCTCGGGACAGAGAGGACCTGGGGCCAACGTCCTGACTTTC.

V is TRBV29-1 and J is TRBJ2-3; 8 bases are shared with TRBD2. The CDR3 consists of 13 residues. Trimming cost V 5 bases and J 4 bases; bases outside gene matches: 5. From germline, CDR1 is SQVTM and CDR2 ANQGSEA. CDR3 bases: TGCAGCGTTTCCGTAGCGGGGCCAGATACGCAGTATTTT. Its translation: CSVSVAGPDTQYF.

A remark on this clone: One junction end does not reproduce the germline sequence, and a read error may be involved. The sample contains more than one DNA sequence encoding this CDR3. The rearrangement links TRBV5-8 to TRBJ1-5; D is ambiguous. CDR3 length: 16 amino acids. Germline CDR1 is SGHTS and CDR2 is YDEGEE. The CDR3 DNA follows: TGTGCCAGCAGCCGAGGCCGGGATAATAGCAATCAGCCCCAGCACTTT. Protein product: CASSRGRDNSNQPQHF.

This clone was recorded a few times. The chain uses TRBV11-3 and TRBJ1-3; 8 bases are shared with TRBD1. The junction had 4 bases not matched to a gene; V was cut back by 7 bases and J by 2 bases. The length of the CDR3 is 14 residues. Germline assignment: CDR1 SGHNT and CDR2 YENEEA. CDR3 protein: CASTKTGAGNTIYF. The CDR3 coding sequence is TGTGCCAGCACCAAGACAGGGGCTGGAAACACCATATATTTT.

The chain recombines TRBV6-6 with TRBJ1-6; D uncertain. Germline-derived CDR1 and CDR2 are MNHNY and SVGAGI (reference sequence). The ends were cut back, 0 bases at V and 10 bases at J, with 16 bases in the middle. This CDR3 region has 16 residues. In DNA form, the CDR3 reads TGTGCCAGCAGTTACTCACCGGGAACGAAAGACTCACCCCTCCACTTT. As protein: CASSYSPGTKDSPLHF.

The genes are TRBV2 and TRBJ2-4, with 14 nucleotides matching TRBD2. The germline V gene encodes CDR1 SNHLY and CDR2 FYNNEI. CDR3 size: 19 residues. Germline trimming cut 4 bases from V and 0 bases from J; bases unmatched to any gene: 8. This chain's CDR3 is CASSGPGLAGEIAKNIQYF. CDR3 nucleotide sequence: TGTGCCAGCAGTGGACCGGGACTAGCGGGGGAGATAGCCAAAAACATTCAGTACTTC.

This clone showed up just once. The V and J genes are TRBV27 and TRBJ2-7; TRBD2 matches 10 bases. There are 15 residues in the CDR3. V lost 5 bases, J lost 5 bases, and 9 bases stayed unmatched. The germline V gene has CDR1 MNHEY and CDR2 SMNVEV (reference sequence). The CDR3 nucleotides are TGTGCCAGCAGTCCCATACTAGCGGGGCGAGACGAGCAGTACTTC. It encodes CASSPILAGRDEQYF.

This clone was picked up a small number of times. The chain carries TRBV7-2 and TRBJ1-6; D is perhaps TRBD1 (6 bases). Germline lookup yields CDR1 SGHTA and CDR2 FQGNSA. V lost 1 base to trimming and J lost 6 bases, with 10 bases between them. The CDR3 extends over 15 amino acids. DNA for the CDR3: TGTGCCAGCAGCTTAGGTATAGGGGGTAATTCACCCCTCCACTTT. It specifies CASSLGIGGNSPLHF.

V and J are TRBV10-2 and TRBJ1-5; 8 nucleotides agree with TRBD1. The CDR3 has 15 amino acids. After removal of 6 bases from V and 5 bases from J, the junction contained 9 bases not matched to a gene. Germline-derived CDR1 and CDR2 are WSHSY and SAAADI. In nucleotides, the CDR3 is TGCGCCAGCAGCGAGGACACAGGGGGAGATCAGCCCCAGCATTTT. This sequence encodes CASSEDTGGDQPQHF.